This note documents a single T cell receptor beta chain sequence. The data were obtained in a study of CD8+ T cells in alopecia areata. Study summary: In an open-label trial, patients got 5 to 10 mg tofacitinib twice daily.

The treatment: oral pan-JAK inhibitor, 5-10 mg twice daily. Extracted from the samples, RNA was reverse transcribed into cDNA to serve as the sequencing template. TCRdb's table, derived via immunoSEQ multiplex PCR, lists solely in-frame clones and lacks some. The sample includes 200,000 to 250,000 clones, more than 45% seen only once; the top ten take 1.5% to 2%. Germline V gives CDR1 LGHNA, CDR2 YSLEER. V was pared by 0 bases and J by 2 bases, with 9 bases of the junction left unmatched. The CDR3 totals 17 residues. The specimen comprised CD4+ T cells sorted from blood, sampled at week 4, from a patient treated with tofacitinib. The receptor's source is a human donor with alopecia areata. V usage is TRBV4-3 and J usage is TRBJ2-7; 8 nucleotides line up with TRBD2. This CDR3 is CASSQDRGGGLTYEQYF. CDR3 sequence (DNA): TGCGCCAGCAGCCAAGATCGGGGCGGGGGGCTTACCTACGAGCAGTACTTC.